This T cell receptor beta chain was sequenced during a study of blood T cells in healthy people across ages. On the study more broadly: About one barcoded beta molecule per two T cells came from capture by template switching. Study findings and constraints: Estimates based on one million T cells were treated as lower bounds.

This CDR3 has 16 residues. Germline V gene data show CDR1 as SQVTM and CDR2 as ANQGSEA. A second PCR of 7 to 11 cycles used a sample-barcoded 5' primer and a J-beta primer mix. Each cDNA molecule was tagged by a template-switch adaptor that had 12 random nucleotides. Each CDR3 protein gets one entry after TCRdb re-called the 5' RACE reads with MiXCR. Of roughly 2 million distinct CDR3 sequences in the sample, around 50% were seen once. In regard to this clonotype: Its target is not known.

The clonotype comes from a middle-aged woman in good health. The chain has TRBV29-1 and TRBJ2-1; 13 positions match TRBD2. The J call may be in error: the DNA end matches TRBJ2-7 better. The source material was blood. The CDR3 nucleotides are TGCAGCGTTGAAGGGACTAGCGGGGGCTCCTACAATGAGCAGTACTTC. Its translation is CSVEGTSGGSYNEQYF.